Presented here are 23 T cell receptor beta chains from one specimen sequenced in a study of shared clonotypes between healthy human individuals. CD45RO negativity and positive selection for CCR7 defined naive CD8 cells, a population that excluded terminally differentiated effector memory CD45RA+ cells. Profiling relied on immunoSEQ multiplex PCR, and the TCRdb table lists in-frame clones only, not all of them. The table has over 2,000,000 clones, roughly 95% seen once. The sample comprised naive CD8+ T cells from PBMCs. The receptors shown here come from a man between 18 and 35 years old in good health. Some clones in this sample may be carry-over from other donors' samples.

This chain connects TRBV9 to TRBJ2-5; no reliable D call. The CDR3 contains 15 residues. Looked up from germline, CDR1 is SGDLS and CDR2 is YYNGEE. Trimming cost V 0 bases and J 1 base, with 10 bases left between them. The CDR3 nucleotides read TGTGCCAGCAGCGTAGCTTCTCGATCCCAAGAGACCCAGTACTTC. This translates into CASSVASRSQETQYF.

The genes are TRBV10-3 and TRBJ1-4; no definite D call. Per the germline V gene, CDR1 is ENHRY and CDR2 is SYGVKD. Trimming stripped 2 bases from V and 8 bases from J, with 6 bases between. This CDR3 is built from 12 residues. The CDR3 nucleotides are TGTGCCATCAGTGAGGACGGGGAAAAACTGTTTTTT. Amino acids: CAISEDGEKLFF.

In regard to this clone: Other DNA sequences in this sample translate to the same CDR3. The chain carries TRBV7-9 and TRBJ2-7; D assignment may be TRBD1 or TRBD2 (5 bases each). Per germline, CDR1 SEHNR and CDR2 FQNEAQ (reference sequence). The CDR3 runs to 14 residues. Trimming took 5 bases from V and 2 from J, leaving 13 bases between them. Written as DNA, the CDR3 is TGTGCCAGCAGCCCCAGGGACGGGACCTACGAGCAGTACTTC. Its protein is CASSPRDGTYEQYF.

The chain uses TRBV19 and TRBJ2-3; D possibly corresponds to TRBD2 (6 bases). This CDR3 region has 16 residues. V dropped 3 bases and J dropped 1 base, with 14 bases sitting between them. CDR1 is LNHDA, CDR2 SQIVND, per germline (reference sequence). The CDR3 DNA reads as TGTGCCAGTAGTATGCGGCTAGCGCTTCGCACAGATACGCAGTATTTT. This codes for CASSMRLALRTDTQYF.

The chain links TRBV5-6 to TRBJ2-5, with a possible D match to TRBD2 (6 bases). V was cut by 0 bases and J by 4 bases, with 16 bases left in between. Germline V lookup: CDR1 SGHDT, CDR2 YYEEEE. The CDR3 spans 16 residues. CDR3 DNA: TGTGCCAGCAGCTTGGCCTTAACGGGAGTACTAGAGACCCAGTACTTC. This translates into CASSLALTGVLETQYF.

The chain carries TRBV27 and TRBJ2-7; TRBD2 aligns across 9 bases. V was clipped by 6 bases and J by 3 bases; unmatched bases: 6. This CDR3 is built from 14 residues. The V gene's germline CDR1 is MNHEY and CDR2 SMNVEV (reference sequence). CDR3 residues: CASSPTSGIYEQYF. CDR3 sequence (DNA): TGTGCCAGCAGCCCGACTAGCGGCATCTACGAGCAGTACTTC.

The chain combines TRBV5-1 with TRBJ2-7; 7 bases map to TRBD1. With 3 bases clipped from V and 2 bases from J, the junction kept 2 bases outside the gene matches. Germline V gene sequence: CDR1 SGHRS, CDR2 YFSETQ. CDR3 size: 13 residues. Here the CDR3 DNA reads TGCGCCAGCAGCTGGGGACAGACCTACGAGCAGTACTTC. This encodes CASSWGQTYEQYF.

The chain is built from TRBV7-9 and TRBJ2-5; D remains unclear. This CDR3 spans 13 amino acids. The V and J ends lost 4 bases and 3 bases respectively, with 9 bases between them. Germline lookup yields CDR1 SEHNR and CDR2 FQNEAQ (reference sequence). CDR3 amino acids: CASSYQEKETQYF. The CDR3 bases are TGTGCCAGCAGCTATCAGGAGAAAGAGACCCAGTACTTC. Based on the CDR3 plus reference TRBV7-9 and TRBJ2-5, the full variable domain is DTGVSQNPRHKITKRGQNVTFRCDPISEHNRLYWYRQTLGQGPEFLTYFQNEAQLEKSRLLSDRFSAERPKGSFSTLEIQRTEQGDSAMYLCASSYQEKETQYFGPGTRLLVL.

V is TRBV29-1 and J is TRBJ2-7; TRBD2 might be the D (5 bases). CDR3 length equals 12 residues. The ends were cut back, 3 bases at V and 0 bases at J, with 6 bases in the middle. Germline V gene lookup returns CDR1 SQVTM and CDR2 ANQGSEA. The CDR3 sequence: CSVEEDSYEQYF. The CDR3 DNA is TGCAGCGTTGAGGAGGACTCCTACGAGCAGTACTTC.

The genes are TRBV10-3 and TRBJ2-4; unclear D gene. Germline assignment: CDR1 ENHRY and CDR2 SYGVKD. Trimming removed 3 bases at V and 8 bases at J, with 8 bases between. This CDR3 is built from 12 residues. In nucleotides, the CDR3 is TGTGCCATCAGTGATAGTCGGGACATTCAGTACTTC. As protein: CAISDSRDIQYF.

CDR3 in amino acids: CASSLPGNNEQFF. The CDR3 DNA sequence: TGTGCCAGCAGCTTACCCGGCAACAATGAGCAGTTCTTC. The chain combines TRBV13 with TRBJ2-1; D not resolved. Germline V CDR1 and CDR2: PRHDT, FYEKMQ (reference sequence). The CDR3 is 13 residues long. V lost 2 bases and J lost 5, with 7 bases in between.

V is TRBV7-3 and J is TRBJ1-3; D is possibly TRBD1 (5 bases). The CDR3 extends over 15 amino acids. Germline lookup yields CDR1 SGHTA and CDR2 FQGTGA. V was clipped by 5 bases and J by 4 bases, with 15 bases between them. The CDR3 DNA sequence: TGTGCCAGCAGCGACGTCGGCAGGGCCGGAAACACCATATATTTT. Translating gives CASSDVGRAGNTIYF.

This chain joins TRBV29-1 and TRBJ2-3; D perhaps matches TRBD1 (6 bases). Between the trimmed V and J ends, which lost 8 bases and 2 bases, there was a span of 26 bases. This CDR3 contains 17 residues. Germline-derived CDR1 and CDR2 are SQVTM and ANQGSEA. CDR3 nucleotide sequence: TGCAGCTCACGCCCCGGACAGACGAACCAAAACACAGATACGCAGTATTTT. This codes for CSSRPGQTNQNTDTQYF.

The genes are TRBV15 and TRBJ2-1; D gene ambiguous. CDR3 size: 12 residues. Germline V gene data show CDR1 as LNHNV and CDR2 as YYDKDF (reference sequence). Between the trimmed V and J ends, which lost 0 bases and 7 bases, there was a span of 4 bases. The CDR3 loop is CATSRERNEQFF. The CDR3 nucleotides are TGTGCCACCAGCAGAGAAAGGAATGAGCAGTTCTTC.

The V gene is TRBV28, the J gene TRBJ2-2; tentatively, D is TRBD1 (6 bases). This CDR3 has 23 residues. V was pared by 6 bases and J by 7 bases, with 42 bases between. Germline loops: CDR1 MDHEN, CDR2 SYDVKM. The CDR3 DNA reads TGTGCCAGCAGACAAACCCTCCGGACAGTAGCGTTGATGGGAGAATTGAAGGTCGGGGAGCTGTTTTTT. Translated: CASRQTLRTVALMGELKVGELFF.

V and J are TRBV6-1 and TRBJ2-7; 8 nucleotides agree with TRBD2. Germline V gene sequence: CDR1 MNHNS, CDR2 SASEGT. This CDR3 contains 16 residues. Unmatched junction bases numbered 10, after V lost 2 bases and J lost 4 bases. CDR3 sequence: CASSESPSVAGYEQYF. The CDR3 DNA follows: TGTGCCAGCAGTGAATCCCCCAGCGTAGCGGGGTACGAGCAGTACTTC.

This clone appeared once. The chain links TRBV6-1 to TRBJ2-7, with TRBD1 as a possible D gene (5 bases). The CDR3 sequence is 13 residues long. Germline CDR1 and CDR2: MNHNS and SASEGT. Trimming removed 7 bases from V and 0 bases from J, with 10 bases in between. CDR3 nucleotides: TGTGCCAGCAAAGAACAGGTCTCCTACGAGCAGTACTTC. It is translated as CASKEQVSYEQYF.

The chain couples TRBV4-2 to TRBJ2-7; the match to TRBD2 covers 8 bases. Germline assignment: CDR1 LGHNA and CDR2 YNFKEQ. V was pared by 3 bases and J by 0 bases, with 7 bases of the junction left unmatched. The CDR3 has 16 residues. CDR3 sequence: CASSHQGAGGSYEQYF. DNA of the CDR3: TGTGCCAGCAGCCACCAAGGCGCGGGAGGCTCCTACGAGCAGTACTTC.

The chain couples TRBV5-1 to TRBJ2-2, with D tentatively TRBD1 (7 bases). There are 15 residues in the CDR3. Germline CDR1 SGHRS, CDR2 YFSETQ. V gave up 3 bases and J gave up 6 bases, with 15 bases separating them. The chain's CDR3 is CASSSSTGEAGELFF. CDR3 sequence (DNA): TGCGCCAGCAGCTCCTCTACAGGGGAGGCCGGGGAGCTGTTTTTT.

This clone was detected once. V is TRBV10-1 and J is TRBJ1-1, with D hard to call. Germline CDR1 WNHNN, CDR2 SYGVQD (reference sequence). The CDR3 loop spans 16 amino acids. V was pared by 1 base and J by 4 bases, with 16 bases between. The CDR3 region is CASSELAGFVATEAFF. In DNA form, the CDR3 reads TGCGCCAGCAGTGAGTTAGCTGGTTTTGTCGCCACTGAAGCTTTCTTT.

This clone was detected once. The CDR3 sequence is CASPMGYEQYF. CDR3 DNA sequence: TGTGCCAGCCCGATGGGGTACGAGCAGTACTTC. The V call is TRBV6-1, the J call TRBJ2-7; D ambiguous. The CDR3 spans 11 residues. The V gene lost 8 bases and the J gene lost 4 bases, with 9 bases spanning the gap. The germline V gene has CDR1 MNHNS and CDR2 SASEGT.

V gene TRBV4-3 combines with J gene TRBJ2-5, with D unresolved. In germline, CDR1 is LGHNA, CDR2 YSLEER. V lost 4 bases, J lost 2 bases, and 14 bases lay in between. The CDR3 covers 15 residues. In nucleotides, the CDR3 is TGCGCCAGCAGCCGCATCCTCGGGCCGCAAGAGACCCAGTACTTC. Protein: CASSRILGPQETQYF.

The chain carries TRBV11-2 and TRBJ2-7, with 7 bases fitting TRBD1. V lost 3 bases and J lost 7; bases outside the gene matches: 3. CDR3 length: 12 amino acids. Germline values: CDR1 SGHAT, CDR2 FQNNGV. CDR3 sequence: CASSFSGGEQYF. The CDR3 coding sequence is TGTGCCAGCAGCTTTTCAGGGGGAGAGCAGTACTTC.